This entry concerns a single TCR beta chain. The sample is drawn from a study of blood T cell repertoires in COVID-19. Methods used by the authors: For nucleated cells, counts were estimated from reference gene primer amplification. Data came from immunoSEQ multiplex PCR; TCRdb stores just in-frame clones and leaves some out. The V and J calls and clone size were taken over from that table, and D and trimming were inferred from the DNA. The profile covers approximately 54,000 clones, with 90% appearing a single time and 3% to 5% taken by the ten largest. Per germline, CDR1 MNHNY and CDR2 SVGAGI (reference sequence). J lost 8 bases, V lost 5 bases, and 6 bases had no gene match. The CDR3 sequence is 13 residues long.

The chain employs TRBV6-6 and TRBJ2-1, with TRBD2 matching over 7 bases. The source of this sequence is a middle-aged man with acute or convalescent COVID-19. Input material: peripheral blood. The CDR3 reads CASSSGTTHEQFF. CDR3 bases: TGTGCCAGCAGTAGCGGGACTACCCATGAGCAGTTCTTC.